This TCR beta chain was documented in a study of regulatory T cells in long-lasting Graves disease. Study conclusions and caveats: Possibly, too few samples lowered accuracy.

The time point denotes: newly diagnosed GD, antithyroid drugs for less than 3 months. PBMCs were the source of the RNA used for TCR sequencing. Those enrolled as patients came out of an endocrinology department in Xi'an, China. With EDTA tubes as the receptacles, around 10 milliliters of peripheral blood were drawn. CDR3 length: 16 amino acids. Germline V CDR1 and CDR2: DFQATT, SNEGSKA (reference sequence). The V end lost 6 bases, the J end lost 2 bases, and 23 bases lay between the germline ends. This clonotype was observed many times. Its antigen is not identified. Construction of the TCR beta libraries employed iRepertoire HTBI primers in conjunction with Arm-PCR of CDR3 regions. Each CDR3 protein gets one entry after TCRdb re-called the multiplex PCR reads with MiXCR. Counted here are about 360,000 distinct CDR3 sequences, 16% occurring once; the ten biggest clones make up 20%. These data were also filed under a second study, of T cells in Graves' hyperthyroidism and ophthalmopathy. This second study notes: Using 13 V-J features, a model discriminated ophthalmopathy from stable hyperthyroidism.

The sequence was collected from a woman between 18 and 30 years old with Graves disease. The source material was peripheral blood mononuclear cells (PBMCs), sampled at new diagnosis, from a patient treated with antithyroid drugs. The V and J genes are TRBV20-1 and TRBJ2-7, with a possible D match to TRBD2 (6 bases). The DNA for the CDR3 is TGCAGTGCCACAACCAGCTTAGCGGCCCCTACCTACGAGCAGTACTTC. Translation: CSATTSLAAPTYEQYF.